Described below is a single TCR beta chain sequence and its context. Generated by immunoSEQ multiplex PCR, the TCRdb table keeps only in-frame clones and is missing some. The data show fewer than 200,000 clones, 75% to 90% seen once. The data are from a study of blood T cell repertoires in COVID-19. Study information: Specimens from acute and convalescent COVID-19 originated in the United States, Italy and Spain. PBMCs, B-cell-depleted T cells, or T cells provided the cDNA or gDNA that made up the material.

Participants were placed into cohorts based on the clinical history they reported. The germline V gene has CDR1 SGHTA and CDR2 FQGTGA. The length of the CDR3 is 14 residues. V lost 5 bases, J lost 5 bases, and 14 bases lay in between. The chain combines TRBV7-3 with TRBJ2-3; a possible D gene is TRBD2 (5 bases). The origin of this receptor is a woman aged 50 to 60 who had recovered from COVID-19. The source material was PBMCs or T cells enriched from blood (not recorded which). The CDR3 reads CASSHDYTGDTQYF. CDR3 sequence (DNA): TGTGCCAGCAGCCACGACTACACGGGAGATACGCAGTATTTT. The complete variable domain, with remaining parts taken from reference TRBV7-3 and TRBJ2-3, reads GAGVSQTPSNKVTEKGKYVELRCDPISGHTALYWYRQSLGQGPEFLIYFQGTGAADDSGLPNDRFFAVRPEGSVSTLKIQRTERGDSAVYLCASSHDYTGDTQYFGPGTRLTVL.